Presented here are 2 T cell receptor beta chains from one specimen sequenced in a study of blood T cell repertoires in COVID-19. Using immunoSEQ multiplex PCR, the repertoire was profiled, and TCRdb retains in-frame clones only, with some absent. The table has 55,000 or so clones, over 80% seen once. Sequencing was performed on peripheral blood. The source of these receptors is a man aged 35 to 55 with COVID-19, enrolled during active disease.

This chain links TRBV19 with TRBJ1-1; D remains ambiguous. The V end was cut by 5 bases, the J end by 0 bases, with 16 bases between. CDR1 and CDR2 from the germline V gene are LNHDA and SQIVND (reference sequence). CDR3 length equals 16 residues. The CDR3 loop reads CASSHRARGMNTEAFF. CDR3 nucleotide sequence: TGTGCCAGTAGTCATCGGGCCCGGGGAATGAACACTGAAGCTTTCTTT.

The chain employs TRBV7-8 and TRBJ2-3; no definite D call. CDR3 length: 15 residues. Trimming stripped 0 bases from V and 0 bases from J, with 7 bases between. Germline loops: CDR1 SGHVS, CDR2 FQNEAQ. The CDR3 spells CASSLAVSSTDTQYF. The CDR3 DNA sequence: TGTGCCAGCAGCTTAGCCGTGTCTAGCACAGATACGCAGTATTTT.